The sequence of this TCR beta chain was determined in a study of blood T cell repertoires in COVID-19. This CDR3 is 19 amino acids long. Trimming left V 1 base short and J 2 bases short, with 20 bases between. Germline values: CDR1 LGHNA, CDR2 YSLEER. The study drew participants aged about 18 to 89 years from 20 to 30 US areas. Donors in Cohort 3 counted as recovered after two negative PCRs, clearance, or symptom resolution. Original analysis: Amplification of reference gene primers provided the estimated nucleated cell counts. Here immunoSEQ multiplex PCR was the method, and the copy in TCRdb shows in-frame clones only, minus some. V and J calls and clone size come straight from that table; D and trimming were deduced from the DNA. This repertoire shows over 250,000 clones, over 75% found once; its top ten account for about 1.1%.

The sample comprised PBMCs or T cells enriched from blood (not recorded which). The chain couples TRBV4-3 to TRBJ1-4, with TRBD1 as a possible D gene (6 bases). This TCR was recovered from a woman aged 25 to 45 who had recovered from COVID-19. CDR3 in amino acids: CASSQAGAYSGGTNEKLFF. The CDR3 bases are TGCGCCAGCAGCCAAGCTGGGGCCTATTCGGGGGGCACTAATGAAAAACTGTTTTTT.